The next 22 T cell receptor beta chains were all read from a single sample in a study of identical twins. TCRdb reprocessed the 5' RACE reads via MiXCR and lists one record per CDR3 protein. The data contain some 760,000 distinct CDR3 sequences, 15% to 20% of them singletons. The same data also contributed to another study, on T cells expressing NK-cell markers.

The sequenced sample was PBMCs. All receptors derive from a woman aged 18-29 years in good health.

A few counts support this clonotype. V usage is TRBV7-7 and J usage is TRBJ2-1; TRBD2 agrees at 14 bases. V gave up 5 bases and J gave up 9 bases; unmatched junction bases: 3. CDR1 and CDR2 from the germline V gene are SSHAT and FNYEAQ (reference sequence). This CDR3 has 14 residues. The CDR3 DNA is TGTGCCAGCAGCATGACTAGCGGGAGGGGTGAGCAGTTCTTC. Its protein is CASSMTSGRGEQFF.

This chain links TRBV20-1 with TRBJ1-1, with D unclear. Trimming stripped 5 bases from V and 2 bases from J, with 12 bases between. There are 13 residues in the CDR3. The germline gives CDR1 DFQATT, CDR2 SNEGSKA (reference sequence). The CDR3 coding sequence is TGCAGTGCTGCCCGCCCCGCCAACACTGAAGCTTTCTTT. This sequence encodes CSAARPANTEAFF.

The chain combines TRBV12-3 or TRBV12-4 with TRBJ1-3; D not certain. The CDR3 loop spans 11 amino acids. V was clipped by 4 bases and J by 6 bases, with 4 bases between them. Here the CDR3 DNA reads TGTGCCAGCAGTTCCATAAACACCATATATTTT. Amino acid sequence: CASSSINTIYF.

The gene calls are TRBV5-6 and TRBJ2-1; D ambiguous. The CDR3 is 14 residues long. The V end was cut by 5 bases, the J end by 5 bases, with 14 bases between. CDR1 and CDR2 from the germline V gene are SGHDT and YYEEEE. The CDR3 DNA reads TGTGCCAGCAGTTCTCGCAACGCGGACAATGAGCAGTTCTTC. This sequence encodes CASSSRNADNEQFF.

This clonotype was recorded a few times. The gene calls are TRBV6-5 and TRBJ1-2, with 8 bases aligning to TRBD1. The J segment lost 1 base and the V segment lost 2 bases, leaving 9 bases of the junction unmatched. The CDR3 loop spans 17 amino acids. The germline CDR1 and CDR2 sequences are MNHEY and SVGAGI. CDR3 DNA: TGTGCCAGCAGTTACCGGAACCGGGACAGGTTTAACTATGGCTACACCTTC. Translation gives CASSYRNRDRFNYGYTF.

The chain links TRBV6-1 to TRBJ1-3; D is unclear. CDR1 is MNHNS and CDR2 is SASEGT in the germline V gene. The CDR3 spans 17 residues. Trimming left V 2 bases short and J 0 bases short, with 14 bases between. CDR3 region: CASSETVRAISGNTIYF. The CDR3 DNA reads as TGTGCCAGCAGTGAAACGGTTAGGGCCATCTCTGGAAACACCATATATTTT.

The chain links TRBV15 to TRBJ2-2; D is uncertain. Trimming took off 0 bases at V and 6 bases at J, with 8 bases between the two ends. The V gene's germline CDR1 is LNHNV and CDR2 YYDKDF (reference sequence). There are 14 residues in the CDR3. CDR3 region: CATSRDSVPGELFF. CDR3 DNA: TGTGCCACCAGCAGAGATAGTGTTCCCGGGGAGCTGTTTTTT.

The chain combines TRBV15 with TRBJ2-6; TRBD2 matches 10 bases. From germline, CDR1 is LNHNV and CDR2 YYDKDF (reference sequence). The CDR3 is 20 amino acids. With 1 base clipped from V and 0 bases from J, the junction kept 9 bases outside the gene matches. Here the CDR3 reads CATSRGVGTSENSGANVLTF. For the CDR3, the DNA is TGTGCCACCAGCAGAGGGGTAGGGACTAGCGAAAACTCTGGGGCCAACGTCCTGACTTTC. The complete variable domain, with remaining parts taken from reference TRBV15 and TRBJ2-6, reads DAMVIQNPRYQVTQFGKPVTLSCSQTLNHNVMYWYQQKSSQAPKLLFHYYDKDFNNEADTPDNFQSRRPNTSFCFLDIRSPGLGDTAMYLCATSRGVGTSENSGANVLTFGAGSRLTVL.

This chain links TRBV9 with TRBJ2-4; possibly TRBD2 for D (6 bases). Trimming left V 0 bases short and J 9 bases short, with 16 bases between. The CDR3 totals 15 residues. Germline V gives CDR1 SGDLS, CDR2 YYNGEE. The CDR3 loop is CASSVDPNKGGIQYF. The CDR3 DNA sequence: TGTGCCAGCAGCGTAGACCCGAACAAGGGAGGCATTCAGTACTTC.

Worth noting for this clonotype: The junction differs from germline at one of its ends, possibly a read error. The chain has TRBV6-1 and TRBJ1-2, with D tentatively TRBD1 (6 bases). The CDR3 has 14 residues. CDR1 is MNHNS, CDR2 SASEGT, per germline. This CDR3 reads CASIERGRNYGYTF. The CDR3 region has the DNA TGTGCCAGCATTGAACGGGGGCGTAACTATGGCTACACCTTC.

The chain combines TRBV27 with TRBJ2-7, with D hard to call. The ends were cut back, 6 bases at V and 2 bases at J, with 17 bases in the middle. There are 15 residues in the CDR3. CDR1 and CDR2 from the germline V gene are MNHEY and SMNVEV (reference sequence). CDR3 sequence: CASSLRAQVPYEQYF. DNA for the CDR3: TGTGCCAGCAGCCTTCGGGCGCAAGTTCCCTACGAGCAGTACTTC.

This clonotype was seen a handful of times. The chain joins TRBV7-9 to TRBJ2-1, with no clear D. Germline lookup yields CDR1 SEHNR and CDR2 FQNEAQ (reference sequence). CDR3 length: 14 residues. Trimming took off 3 bases at V and 4 bases at J, with 10 bases between the two ends. The CDR3 DNA follows: TGTGCCAGCAGCTTTGTTACCGGGTACAATGAGCAGTTCTTC. This gives the protein CASSFVTGYNEQFF.

The rearrangement joins TRBV10-3 to TRBJ1-5; D is unresolved. The CDR3 consists of 13 residues. Germline CDR1 and CDR2: ENHRY and SYGVKD. V was cut by 4 bases and J by 4 bases, with 8 bases left in between. CDR3 coding DNA: TGTGCCATCAGTGTGGAGGTGAATCAGCCCCAGCATTTT. Translated: CAISVEVNQPQHF.

The chain is built from TRBV29-1 and TRBJ1-1; D not resolved. From germline, CDR1 is SQVTM and CDR2 ANQGSEA. The V end was cut by 4 bases, the J end by 6 bases, with 12 bases between. The CDR3 covers 12 residues. The CDR3 is CSVAAGVSEAFF. In DNA, the CDR3 is TGCAGCGTTGCGGCCGGGGTGTCTGAAGCTTTCTTT.

This clonotype was seen only a few times. V is TRBV5-1 and J is TRBJ2-1; no clear D. Per germline, CDR1 SGHRS and CDR2 YFSETQ. V lost 6 bases and J lost 9, with 19 bases in between. The CDR3 spans 14 residues. CDR3 DNA: TGCGCCAGCATTTTCTCCCCGGAGTCGGGTGAGCAGTTCTTC. Translation: CASIFSPESGEQFF.

This chain links TRBV7-2 with TRBJ2-7; D uncertain. The germline V gene has CDR1 SGHTA and CDR2 FQGNSA. The V end lost 5 bases, the J end lost 3 bases, and 11 bases lay between the germline ends. The CDR3 has 13 amino acids. CDR3 DNA sequence: TGTGCCAGCAGCCGGACCATGAACTACGAGCAGTACTTC. Protein product: CASSRTMNYEQYF.

The chain employs TRBV9 and TRBJ1-5; no clear D gene. Trimming took off 0 bases at V and 3 bases at J, with 7 bases between the two ends. The CDR3 is made up of 14 amino acids. CDR1 and CDR2 from the germline V gene are SGDLS and YYNGEE. CDR3 loop: CASSVGQANQPQHF. The CDR3 DNA reads TGTGCCAGCAGCGTAGGGCAGGCCAATCAGCCCCAGCATTTT.

This chain links TRBV4-2 with TRBJ2-7; 7 positions match TRBD1. Germline CDR1 and CDR2: LGHNA and YNFKEQ. Trimming cost V 2 bases and J 3 bases; bases outside gene matches: 1. This CDR3 has 13 amino acids. This CDR3 reads CASSQRTGYEQYF. The CDR3 coding sequence is TGTGCCAGCAGCCAACGGACAGGCTACGAGCAGTACTTC.

The chain couples TRBV18 to TRBJ2-7, with 8 nucleotides matching TRBD1. The CDR3 has 14 residues. From germline, CDR1 is KGHSH and CDR2 LQKENI. Trimming cost V 3 bases and J 3 bases; bases outside gene matches: 4. The CDR3 protein is CASSPGQVIYEQYF. The CDR3 DNA reads TGTGCCAGCTCACCGGGACAGGTCATCTACGAGCAGTACTTC.

The chain employs TRBV3-1 and TRBJ1-2; weak D call: TRBD1 (5 bases). The CDR3 loop spans 14 amino acids. The V end was cut by 3 bases, the J end by 6 bases, with 14 bases between. Germline values: CDR1 LGHDT, CDR2 YNNKEL (reference sequence). CDR3 in amino acids: CASSHSGAGHGYTF. The CDR3 bases are TGTGCCAGCAGCCACTCTGGGGCAGGACATGGCTACACCTTC.

This clonotype came up many times. CDR3 nucleotide sequence: TGTGCCAGCAGCTTAAGACAGGGGTCCTACAATGAGCAGTTCTTC. Protein sequence: CASSLRQGSYNEQFF. V and J are TRBV11-2 and TRBJ2-1; 8 bases fit TRBD1. V shed 2 bases, J shed 1 base, and the junction held 1 base outside the gene matches. CDR3 length: 15 residues. CDR1 is SGHAT and CDR2 is FQNNGV in the germline V gene.

V and J are TRBV20-1 and TRBJ2-7; D unresolved. V dropped 0 bases and J dropped 0 bases, with 15 bases sitting between them. The length of the CDR3 is 16 residues. Per the germline V gene, CDR1 is DFQATT and CDR2 is SNEGSKA (reference sequence). The CDR3 here is CSARDRVGLSSYEQYF. The DNA of the CDR3 is TGCAGTGCTAGAGATCGTGTTGGGCTGAGCTCCTACGAGCAGTACTTC.